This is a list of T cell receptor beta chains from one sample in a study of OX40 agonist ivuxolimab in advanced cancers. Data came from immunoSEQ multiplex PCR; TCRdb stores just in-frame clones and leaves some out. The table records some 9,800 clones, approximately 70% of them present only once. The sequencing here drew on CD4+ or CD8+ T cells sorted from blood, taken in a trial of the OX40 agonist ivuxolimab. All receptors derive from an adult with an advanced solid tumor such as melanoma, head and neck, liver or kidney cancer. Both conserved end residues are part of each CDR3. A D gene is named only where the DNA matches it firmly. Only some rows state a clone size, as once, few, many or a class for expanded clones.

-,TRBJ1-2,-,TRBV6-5,TGTGCCAGCAGTTACGGGGGGAGCTATGGCTACACCTTC,CASSYGGSYGYTF
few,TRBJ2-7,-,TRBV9,TGTGCCAGCAGCCCGTCAACGGAGTGGGAGCAGTACTTC,CASSPSTEWEQYF
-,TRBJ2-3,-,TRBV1,TGCACCAGCAGCCAATTGCTAGCGGTTCGCACAGATACGCAGTATTTT,CTSSQLLAVRTDTQYF
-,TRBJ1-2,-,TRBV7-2,TGTGCCAGCAGCTTAGTGGCCTTTGAGGAACCCTATGGCTACACCTTC,CASSLVAFEEPYGYTF
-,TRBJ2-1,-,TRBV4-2,TGTGCCAGCAGCCAAGATGGGGATGAGCAGTTCTTC,CASSQDGDEQFF
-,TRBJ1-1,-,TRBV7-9,TGTGCCAGCAGCTTAGAAGGACAGTACTTTAACACTGAAGCTTTCTTT,CASSLEGQYFNTEAFF
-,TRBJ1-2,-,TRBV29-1,TGCAGCGTTGAATTTCCAGAGAACTATGGCTACGCCTTC,CSVEFPENYGYAF
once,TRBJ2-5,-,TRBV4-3,TGCGCCAGCAGCCCCGGGACGGACGGAGAGACCCAGTACTTC,CASSPGTDGETQYF
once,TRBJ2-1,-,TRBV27,TGTGCCAGCAGTATCGGACCGATCTACAATGAGCAGTTCTTC,CASSIGPIYNEQFF
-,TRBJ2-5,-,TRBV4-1,TGCGCCAGCAGCCCCGGGACGAGGGAGACCCAGTACTTC,CASSPGTRETQYF
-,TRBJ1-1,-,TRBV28,TGTGCCAGCAGTGTAACCACCGAAGGAACCACTGAAGCTTTCTTT,CASSVTTEGTTEAFF
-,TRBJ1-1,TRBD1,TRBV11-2,TGTGCCAGCAGCTTGACAGGGTACACTGAAGCTTTCTTT,CASSLTGYTEAFF
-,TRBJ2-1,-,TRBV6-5,TGTGCCAGCAGTTACTCTGGTACTGAGCAGTTCTTC,CASSYSGTEQFF
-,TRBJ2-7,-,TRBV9,TGTGCCAGCAGCGTAGGAGGGGTCTCCTACGAGCAGTACTTC,CASSVGGVSYEQYF
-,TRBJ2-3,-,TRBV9,TGTGCCAGCAGTTGGCAGGGCACAGATACGCAGTATTTT,CASSWQGTDTQYF
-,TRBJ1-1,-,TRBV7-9,TGTGCCAGCAGCTCCTCGGACGGGCTGAACACTGAAGCTTTCTTT,CASSSSDGLNTEAFF
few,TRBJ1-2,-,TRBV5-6,TGTGCCAGCACGCCGGGTGGTTTGAACTATGGCTACACCTTC,CASTPGGLNYGYTF
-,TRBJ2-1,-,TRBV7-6,TGTGCCAGCAGCGTACCAGGGCGTGAGCAGTTCTTC,CASSVPGREQFF
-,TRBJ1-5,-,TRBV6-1,TGTGCCAGCAGTGAACTTGAGGGTCAGCCCCAGCATTTT,CASSELEGQPQHF
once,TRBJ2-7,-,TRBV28,TGTGCCAGCAGTTCTAGACCGCGCGAGCAGTACTTC,CASSSRPREQYF
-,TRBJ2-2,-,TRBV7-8,TGTGCCAGCAGCAGCAGGGGAGGGGAGCTGTTTTTT,CASSSRGGELFF
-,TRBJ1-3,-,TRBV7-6,TGTGCCAGCAGCTTAGTGGCGGGGGACCTCTCTGGAAACACCATATATTTT,CASSLVAGDLSGNTIYF
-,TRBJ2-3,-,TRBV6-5,TGTGCCAGCAGTTACTCAGGACTCAGCACAGATACGCAGTATTTT,CASSYSGLSTDTQYF
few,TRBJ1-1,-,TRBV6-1,TGTGCCAGCCACAGGTACCCTGAAGCTTTCTTT,CASHRYPEAFF
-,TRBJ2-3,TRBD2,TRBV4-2,TGTGCCAGCAGCCAAGGAGTTGGGCTAGCGGGGGGTACAGATACGCAGTATTTT,CASSQGVGLAGGTDTQYF
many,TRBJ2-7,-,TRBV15,TGTGCCACCAGCAGGGACGGTACCTCCTACGAGCAGTACTTC,CATSRDGTSYEQYF
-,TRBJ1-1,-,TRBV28,TGTGCCAGCAGTTCCCACCCCAACACTGAAGCTTTCTTT,CASSSHPNTEAFF
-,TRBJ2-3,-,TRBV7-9,TGTGCCAGCAGCTTCCCTGTTGAAGGGGATCCAGATACGCAGTATTTT,CASSFPVEGDPDTQYF
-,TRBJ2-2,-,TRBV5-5,TGTGCCAGCAGCATTGACACGAACACCGGGGAGCTGTTTTTT,CASSIDTNTGELFF
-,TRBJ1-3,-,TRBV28,TGTGCCAGCAGGACGACCTCTGGAAACACCATATATTTT,CASRTTSGNTIYF
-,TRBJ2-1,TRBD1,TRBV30,TGTGCCTGGGGGACAGGAACCCTAGGCGAGCAGTTCTTC,CAWGTGTLGEQFF
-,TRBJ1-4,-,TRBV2,TGTGCCAGCAAAAACAGGACTTCAACTAATGAAAAACTGTTTTTT,CASKNRTSTNEKLFF
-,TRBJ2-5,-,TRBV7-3,TGTGCCAGCAGCCACCCGGAGGGCAGAGAGACCCAGTACTTC,CASSHPEGRETQYF
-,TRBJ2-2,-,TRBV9,TGTGCCAGCAGCCCGGGTACCGGGGAGCTGTTTTTT,CASSPGTGELFF
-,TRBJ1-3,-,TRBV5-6,TGTGCCAGCAGCTTGGGTGCTGGAAACACCATATATTTT,CASSLGAGNTIYF
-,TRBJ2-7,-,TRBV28,TGTGCCAGCAGTTTACGGGCTCTTTCGGGACCAAGCTCCTACGAGCAGTACTTC,CASSLRALSGPSSYEQYF
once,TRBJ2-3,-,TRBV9,TGTGCCAGCAGCGTCCCCACAGATACGCAGTATTTT,CASSVPTDTQYF